Following are 3 T cell receptor beta chains from one sample sequenced in a study of T cell responses to AZD1222 COVID-19 vaccine. Assay: immunoSEQ multiplex PCR; the TCRdb copy retains only in-frame clones and omits some. The sample records about 59,000 clones, roughly 89% being singletons. This specimen consisted of peripheral blood, obtained 28 days after the second AZD1222 dose. These receptors were taken from an adult who received the AZD1222 COVID-19 vaccine.

The CDR3 sequence is CAWSLGAGGSSGNTIYF. As DNA, the CDR3 is TGTGCCTGGAGTCTGGGAGCGGGAGGGTCCTCTGGAAACACCATATATTTT. The V and J genes are TRBV30 and TRBJ1-3; D gene unclear. Germline CDR1 GTSNPN, CDR2 SVGIG (reference sequence). This CDR3 is built from 17 residues. The V end lost 2 bases, the J end lost 0 bases, and 17 bases lay between the germline ends.

In DNA, the CDR3 is TGTGCCAGCAGCCGTCTACCCACAGGGAATGGACATGAGCAGTTCTTC. This gives the protein CASSRLPTGNGHEQFF. The V call is TRBV27, the J call TRBJ2-1; D possibly corresponds to TRBD1 (6 bases). The V gene's germline CDR1 is MNHEY and CDR2 SMNVEV (reference sequence). The CDR3 covers 16 residues. V lost 6 bases and J 8 bases, leaving 23 bases between the germline ends.

The rearrangement uses TRBV11-2 and TRBJ1-3, with 7 bases aligning to TRBD1. CDR3 length: 15 amino acids. Germline lookup yields CDR1 SGHAT and CDR2 FQNNGV. V was clipped by 4 bases and J by 0 bases; unmatched bases: 3. CDR3 coding DNA: TGTGCCAGCAGCTCGGGACAGAGCTCTGGAAACACCATATATTTT. Its protein product is CASSSGQSSGNTIYF.